The 14 T cell receptor beta chains reported below all come from one sample, sequenced in a study of control samples from healthy donors and cancer patients. Profiling relied on immunoSEQ multiplex PCR, and the TCRdb table lists in-frame clones only, not all of them. The table has 95,000 to 150,000 clones, about 89% seen once. Sequencing used blood. The source of these receptors is a woman between 18 and 30 years old in good health.

This clone came up once. V usage is TRBV28 and J usage is TRBJ2-3; D possibly corresponds to TRBD1 (7 bases). The CDR3 consists of 19 residues. The V and J ends lost 3 bases and 0 bases respectively, with 22 bases between them. In germline, CDR1 is MDHEN, CDR2 SYDVKM. In DNA, the CDR3 is TGTGCCAGCAGTTTCCCCTCGGAGGGGGCCACCTCTAGCACAGATACGCAGTATTTT. Residues: CASSFPSEGATSSTDTQYF.

The V gene is TRBV29-1, the J gene TRBJ2-2; the match to TRBD1 covers 7 bases. V was pared by 8 bases and J by 0 bases, with 6 bases of the junction left unmatched. CDR1 SQVTM and CDR2 ANQGSEA come from the germline V gene. The CDR3 runs 14 residues. The CDR3 DNA reads as TGCAGCATTTCCACAGGGGCGAACACCGGGGAGCTGTTTTTT. Translated: CSISTGANTGELFF.

The rearrangement links TRBV10-3 to TRBJ2-7, with TRBD1 matching over 8 bases. The CDR3 runs to 15 residues. From germline, CDR1 is ENHRY and CDR2 SYGVKD. Trimming cost V 7 bases and J 0 bases; bases outside gene matches: 8. The CDR3 protein is CAINPGTGYSYEQYF. DNA for the CDR3: TGTGCCATCAACCCCGGGACAGGATACTCCTACGAGCAGTACTTC.

This chain joins TRBV6-7 and TRBJ2-3; 12 bases line up with TRBD2. TRBV6-7 is recorded as an ORF, its role being uncertain. J lost 5 bases, V lost 7 bases, and 16 bases had no gene match. The CDR3 is 18 residues long. CDR3 residues: CASNSKTSGSPSKDTQYF. The CDR3 DNA is TGTGCCAGCAATTCAAAGACTAGCGGGAGCCCCTCGAAAGATACGCAGTATTTT.

In DNA, the CDR3 is TGCGCCAGCAGCCAAGGTACAGGCGGCTCCTCTGGAAACACCATATATTTT. It specifies CASSQGTGGSSGNTIYF. The rearrangement links TRBV4-3 to TRBJ1-3; tentative D call: TRBD1 (5 bases). Trimming stripped 1 base from V and 0 bases from J, with 13 bases between. The CDR3 covers 17 residues. Per the germline V gene, CDR1 is LGHNA and CDR2 is YSLEER.

In this sample, this clone turned up once. The gene calls are TRBV6-5 and TRBJ1-1; D is unclear. Germline V lookup: CDR1 MNHEY, CDR2 SVGAGI. Trimming stripped 4 bases from V and 1 base from J, with 1 base between. This CDR3 is 11 amino acids long. Here the CDR3 DNA reads TGTGCCAGCAGTTCGAACACTGAAGCTTTCTTT. This encodes CASSSNTEAFF.

This clone is categorized as medium-sized. The gene calls are TRBV9 and TRBJ2-2; 7 nucleotides line up with TRBD2. The trim removed 1 base at V and 6 bases at J, leaving 9 bases unmatched. Germline V CDR1 and CDR2: SGDLS, YYNGEE. This CDR3 spans 16 amino acids. Written as DNA, the CDR3 is TGTGCCAGCAGCGTAACACGGGGAGGGGATCCCGGGGAGCTGTTTTTT. This codes for CASSVTRGGDPGELFF.

This rearrangement joins TRBV5-6 to TRBJ1-1; a weak D match, TRBD1 (6 bases). Germline CDR1 reads SGHDT; CDR2 reads YYEEEE. This CDR3 has 14 amino acids. V gave up 2 bases and J gave up 5 bases, with 13 bases separating them. The CDR3 reads CASSFGQGRTEAFF. CDR3 DNA: TGTGCCAGCAGCTTTGGGCAGGGGAGGACTGAAGCTTTCTTT.

The chain joins TRBV6-5 to TRBJ2-1; D call uncertain. CDR3 size: 11 residues. Germline CDR1 reads MNHEY; CDR2 reads SVGAGI. Trimming removed 2 bases at V and 10 bases at J, with 6 bases between. This CDR3 reads CASSYDQEQFF. The CDR3, as DNA: TGTGCCAGCAGTTACGATCAGGAGCAGTTCTTC.

CDR3 nucleotide sequence: TGTGCCAGCAGACCACAGTTTAGCGGGAGTCCCCCGTACAATGAGCAGTTCTTC. Protein: CASRPQFSGSPPYNEQFF. This chain links TRBV21-1 with TRBJ2-1; the D call of TRBD2 is as the table states it, not checked on the DNA. TRBV21-1 is recorded as a pseudogene. The CDR3 loop spans 18 amino acids.

The chain employs TRBV5-1 and TRBJ1-1; D not resolved. CDR1 and CDR2 (germline): SGHRS, YFSETQ. V lost 0 bases and J 1 base, leaving 4 bases between the germline ends. The CDR3 is 13 amino acids. CDR3 in amino acids: CASSLEKNTEAFF. The DNA of the CDR3 is TGCGCCAGCAGCTTGGAGAAGAACACTGAAGCTTTCTTT.

The chain has TRBV12-3 or TRBV12-4 and TRBJ1-2, with D possibly TRBD1 on 6 matching bases. CDR3 size: 13 residues. V was trimmed by 7 bases and J by 2 bases, leaving 11 bases between them. The CDR3 bases are TGTGCCAGCACCTACAGGGCAAACTATGGCTACACCTTC. Residues: CASTYRANYGYTF.

The J gene is TRBJ1-2, the V gene TRBV7-8, with TRBD1 as a possible D gene (5 bases). Looked up from germline, CDR1 is SGHVS and CDR2 is FQNEAQ. The V and J ends lost 6 bases and 1 base respectively, with 9 bases between them. There are 13 residues in the CDR3. The CDR3 loop is CASSRDSNYGYTF. The CDR3 DNA sequence: TGTGCCAGCAGTCGAGACAGTAACTATGGCTACACCTTC. Supplemented by reference TRBV7-8 and TRBJ1-2, the full variable domain reads GAGVSQSPRYKVAKRGQDVALRCDPISGHVSLFWYQQALGQGPEFLTYFQNEAQLDKSGLPSDRFFAERPEGSVSTLKIQRTQQEDSAVYLCASSRDSNYGYTFGSGTRLTVV.

This clone was picked up a small number of times. The V and J genes are TRBV6-5 and TRBJ1-6; D uncertain. In germline, CDR1 is MNHEY, CDR2 SVGAGI. This CDR3 has 16 residues. V dropped 2 bases and J dropped 9 bases, with 17 bases sitting between them. The CDR3 loop is CASSYAPGYKSSPLHF. The CDR3 DNA sequence: TGTGCCAGCAGTTACGCCCCGGGATATAAATCTTCACCCCTCCACTTT.